This T cell receptor (beta chain) was identified during a study of T cells expressing NK-cell markers. The wider study: All TCR beta repertoires analysed originated from sorted CD3+CD56+NKG2C+, CD3+CD56+NKG2C- and CD3+CD56-NKG2C+ T cells.

Germline CDR1 reads MGHRA; CDR2 reads YSYEKL. CDR3 length equals 13 residues. UMIs accompanied the 5'RACE template switching by which TCR beta cDNA was made. TCRdb reanalyzed the 5' RACE reads and collapses them to one entry per CDR3 protein, without DNA. The sample table sets out about 260,000 distinct CDR3 sequences. Study-wide results and caveats: Six or seven donors carried dominant NKG2C+ clonotypes that made up roughly 1.0-7.0% of their CD8+ T cells.

Notes on this clonotype: Its antigen is not known.

The sequenced sample was blood T cells: a sorted CD56 or NKG2C T cell subset, CD4+ or CD8+ T cells, or bulk PBMC T cells (not recorded which). This clonotype was obtained from a man between 18 and 29 years old in good health. The rearrangement uses TRBV4-1 and TRBJ2-1; TCRdb lists TRBD2, though no DNA is available to test this call. The CDR3 loop reads CASSQSTSGMQFF.